This entry is about one T cell receptor beta chain. Random hexamers served to reverse transcribe roughly 0.45 to 1 ug RNA. immunoSEQ multiplex PCR amplified TCR beta CDR3 across 54 Vbeta, 13 Jbeta. TCRdb reprocessed the immunoSEQ multiplex PCR reads with MiXCR, giving one entry per CDR3 protein. The profile shows 170,000 or so distinct CDR3 sequences, approximately 95% of them singletons. This record belongs to a study of CD8 T cells in Susac syndrome. Sequencing of TCR beta was undertaken in CD8+ and CD4+ T cells derived from blood. This receptor was taken from a human donor with multiple sclerosis. The sequenced sample consisted of CD8+ T cells from PBMCs.

In DNA form, the CDR3 reads TGTGCCACCGGTCAGGGGGTCAATCAGCCCCAGCATTTT. Protein: CATGQGVNQPQHF. The J gene is TRBJ1-5, the V gene TRBV15; 7 nucleotides line up with TRBD1. The CDR3 length is 13 residues. CDR1 and CDR2 from the germline V gene are LNHNV and YYDKDF (reference sequence). With V trimmed by 8 bases and J by 3 bases, 4 bases remained unmatched.